This TCR beta chain was sequenced during a study of regulatory T cells in long-lasting Graves disease. Germline CDR1 DFQATT, CDR2 SNEGSKA (reference sequence). There are 14 residues in the CDR3. Unmatched junction bases numbered 5, after V lost 5 bases and J lost 0 bases. The TCR beta library used iRepertoire HTBI primers with Arm-PCR amplification of CDR3. TCRdb called the multiplex PCR reads again in MiXCR, with one record for every CDR3 protein. The table has more than 450,000 distinct CDR3 sequences, 12% seen once; the top ten hold roughly 8.9%. The table lists this clonotype with many counts. Time point indicated: newly diagnosed GD, antithyroid drugs for less than 3 months. PBMCs were the source of the RNA used for TCR sequencing. Separately, the same data were catalogued under a study of T cells in Graves' hyperthyroidism and ophthalmopathy.

The TCR comes from a woman aged 25 to 39 with Graves disease. The chain is built from TRBV20-1 and TRBJ2-3; the match to TRBD2 covers 7 bases. The sequenced sample was peripheral blood mononuclear cells (PBMCs), obtained at new diagnosis, from a patient treated with antithyroid drugs. CDR3 in DNA: TGCAGTGCTTCGACTAGCCCAAGCACAGATACGCAGTATTTT. It translates to CSASTSPSTDTQYF.